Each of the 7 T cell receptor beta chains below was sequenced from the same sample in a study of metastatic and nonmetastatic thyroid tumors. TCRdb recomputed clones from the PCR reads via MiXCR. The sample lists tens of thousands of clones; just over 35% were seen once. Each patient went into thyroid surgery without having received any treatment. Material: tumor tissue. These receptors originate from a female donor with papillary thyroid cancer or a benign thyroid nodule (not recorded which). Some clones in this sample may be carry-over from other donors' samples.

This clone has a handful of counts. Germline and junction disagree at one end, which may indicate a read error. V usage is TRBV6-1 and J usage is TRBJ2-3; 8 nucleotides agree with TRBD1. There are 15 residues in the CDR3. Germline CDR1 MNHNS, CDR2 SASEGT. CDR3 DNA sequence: TGTGCCAGCAGTTGGACAGGGCCCCGCACAGATACTCAGTATTTT. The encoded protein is CASSWTGPRTDTQYF.

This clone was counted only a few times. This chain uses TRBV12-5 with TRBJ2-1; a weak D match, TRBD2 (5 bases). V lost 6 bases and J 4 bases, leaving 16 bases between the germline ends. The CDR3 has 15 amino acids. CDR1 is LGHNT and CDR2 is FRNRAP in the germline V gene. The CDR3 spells CASGLSGGLYNEQFF. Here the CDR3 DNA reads TGTGCTAGTGGACTGTCCGGCGGACTTTACAATGAGCAGTTCTTC.

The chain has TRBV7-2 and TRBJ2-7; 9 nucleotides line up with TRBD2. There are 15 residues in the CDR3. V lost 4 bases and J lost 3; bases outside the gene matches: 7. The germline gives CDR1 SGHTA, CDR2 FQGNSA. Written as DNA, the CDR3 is TGTGCCAGCAGCTCTTCTAGCGGGATGAGCTACGAGCAGTACTTC. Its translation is CASSSSSGMSYEQYF.

CDR3 sequence: CASSSPRGGWHYGYTF. The CDR3 DNA reads TGTGCCAGCAGCTCCCCTAGGGGGGGGTGGCACTATGGCTACACCTTC. This rearrangement joins TRBV11-2 to TRBJ1-2; D possibly corresponds to TRBD1 (6 bases). CDR3 size: 16 residues. Germline lookup yields CDR1 SGHAT and CDR2 FQNNGV. V lost 4 bases and J lost 3, with 18 bases in between.

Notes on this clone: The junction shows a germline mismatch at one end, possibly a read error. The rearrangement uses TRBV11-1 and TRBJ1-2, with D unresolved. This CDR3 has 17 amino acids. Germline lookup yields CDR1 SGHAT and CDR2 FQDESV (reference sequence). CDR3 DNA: TGTGCCAGCAGCTTGAGCGGGGTTTCAGCTCATAACGATGGCTACACCTTC. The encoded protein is CASSLSGVSAHNDGYTF. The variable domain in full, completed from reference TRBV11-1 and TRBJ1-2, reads EAEVAQSPRYKITEKSQAVAFWCDPISGHATLYWYRQILGQGPELLVQFQDESVVDDSQLPKDRFSAERLKGVDSTLKIQPAELGDSAMYLCASSLSGVSAHNDGYTFGSGTRLTVV.

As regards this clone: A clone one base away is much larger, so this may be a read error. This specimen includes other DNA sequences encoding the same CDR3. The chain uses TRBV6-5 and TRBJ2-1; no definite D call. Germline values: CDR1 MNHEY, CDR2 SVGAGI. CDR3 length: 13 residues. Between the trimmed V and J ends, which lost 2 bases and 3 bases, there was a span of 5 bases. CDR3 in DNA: TGTGCCAGCAGTTACCGCGACTACAATGAGCAGTTCTTC. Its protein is CASSYRDYNEQFF.

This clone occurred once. The CDR3 coding sequence is TGTGCCAGCAGCCCTGGAGGGCTTCAAGAGACCCAGTACTTC. Translation gives CASSPGGLQETQYF. The genes are TRBV7-3 and TRBJ2-5; TRBD2 might be the D (6 bases). Germline-derived CDR1 and CDR2 are SGHTA and FQGTGA. The CDR3 consists of 14 residues. Trimming pared 5 bases from V and 2 bases from J, leaving 12 bases between.